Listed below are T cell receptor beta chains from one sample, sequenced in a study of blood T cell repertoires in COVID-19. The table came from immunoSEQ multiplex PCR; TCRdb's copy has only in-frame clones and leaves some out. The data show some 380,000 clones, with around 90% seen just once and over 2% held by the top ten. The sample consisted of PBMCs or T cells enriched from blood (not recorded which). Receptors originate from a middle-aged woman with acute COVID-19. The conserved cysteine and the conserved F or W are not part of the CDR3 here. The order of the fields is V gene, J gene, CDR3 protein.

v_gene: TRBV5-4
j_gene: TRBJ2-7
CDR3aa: ASSPGTGGSYEQY

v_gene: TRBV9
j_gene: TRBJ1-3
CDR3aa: ASSASGTANSGNTIY

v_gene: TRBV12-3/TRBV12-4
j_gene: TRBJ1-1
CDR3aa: ASSPGRGTEAF

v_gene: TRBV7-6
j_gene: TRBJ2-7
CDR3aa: ASSANERPGRGEQY

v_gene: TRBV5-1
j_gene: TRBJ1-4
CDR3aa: ASSLGQGDEKLF

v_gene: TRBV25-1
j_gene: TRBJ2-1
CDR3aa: ASRPSDRGDNEQF

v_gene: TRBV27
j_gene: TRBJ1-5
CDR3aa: ASSLWTGQPQH

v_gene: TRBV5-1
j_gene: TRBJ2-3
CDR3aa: ASSPGGAGLTDTQY

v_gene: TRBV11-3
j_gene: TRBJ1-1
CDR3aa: ASSLAPGSTEAF

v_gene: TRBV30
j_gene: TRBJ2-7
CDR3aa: AWSVPRTGVYEQY

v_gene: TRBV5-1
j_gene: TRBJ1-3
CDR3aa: ASSTGTGYSGNTIY

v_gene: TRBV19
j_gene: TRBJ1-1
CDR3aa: ASTGWTAMNTEAF

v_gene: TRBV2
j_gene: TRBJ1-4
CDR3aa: ASSEFGREGKLF

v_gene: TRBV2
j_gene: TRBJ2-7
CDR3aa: ASSPGLAGGAYEQY

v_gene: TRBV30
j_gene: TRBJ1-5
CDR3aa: AWSMGAVQPQH

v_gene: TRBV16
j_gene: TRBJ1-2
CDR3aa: ASSQKSSGATNYGYT